Listed here are 16 T cell receptor beta chains from one sample, sequenced in a study of post-analysis software for immune sequencing data. Study observations and caveats: There were roughly 5 TRBV segments more frequent in patients than controls, and TRBV5-6, TRBV5-1 and TRBV20-1 were among them.

Tagging with unique molecular identifiers was a feature of the TCR beta cDNA libraries. TCRdb fed the PCR reads into MiXCR, producing one record per CDR3 protein. Of about 200,000 distinct CDR3 sequences detected, roughly 28% appear once; the ten largest clones hold roughly 3.5%. These TCRs are of unknown antigen specificity. Sequencing was performed on blood. The source of these receptors is a girl aged 2-17 years with multiple sclerosis.

This clonotype has ten or more counts. The gene calls are TRBV10-3 and TRBJ2-5; TRBD1 matches at 9 bases. Trimming took 2 bases from V and 3 from J; bases not matched to a gene: 1. Germline CDR1 is ENHRY and CDR2 is SYGVKD. The CDR3 is made up of 14 amino acids. DNA of the CDR3: TGTGCCATCAGTGAGGGACAGGGGAAAGAGACCCAGTACTTC. It is translated as CAISEGQGKETQYF.

This clonotype has a count of ten or more. The V and J genes are TRBV4-1 and TRBJ2-7; TRBD1 is a possible D gene (7 bases). Germline V gene lookup returns CDR1 MGHRA and CDR2 YSYEKL. V lost 3 bases and J 3 bases, leaving 21 bases between the germline ends. This CDR3 spans 17 amino acids. CDR3 sequence reads: CASSQSSSRGRFYEQYF. The CDR3 nucleotides are TGCGCCAGCAGCCAGAGTTCCTCCAGGGGGAGGTTCTACGAGCAGTACTTC.

With regard to this clonotype: This may be a read error: a much more frequent sequence differs by one nucleotide. The V gene is TRBV6-5, the J gene TRBJ2-4, with unresolved D. The CDR3 loop spans 13 amino acids. Germline V gene lookup returns CDR1 MNHEY and CDR2 SVGAGI. The CDR3: CASSSGTKDIQYF. The CDR3 DNA is TGTGCCAGCAGTTCTGGCACCAAAGACATTCAGTACTTC.

This clonotype showed up just once. V is TRBV5-1 and J is TRBJ2-3; D unresolved. Germline values: CDR1 SGHRS, CDR2 YFSETQ. The CDR3 is made up of 13 amino acids. V lost 2 bases to trimming and J lost 5 bases, with 9 bases between them. The CDR3: CASSFRVGDTQYF. The CDR3 nucleotides are TGCGCCAGCAGCTTTAGGGTGGGAGATACGCAGTATTTT.

The chain links TRBV5-1 to TRBJ1-1; 7 bases align to TRBD1. This CDR3 has 15 residues. V lost 0 bases, J lost 4 bases, and 6 bases stayed unmatched. The germline gives CDR1 SGHRS, CDR2 YFSETQ. CDR3 protein: CASSLGSAGGTEAFF. Written as DNA, the CDR3 is TGCGCCAGCAGCTTGGGGAGTGCAGGGGGCACTGAAGCTTTCTTT.

This clonotype appeared a few times. J is TRBJ1-2 and V is TRBV18; 8 bases align to TRBD1. This CDR3 has 15 amino acids. Germline V lookup: CDR1 KGHSH, CDR2 LQKENI. V lost 3 bases, J lost 7 bases, and 10 bases stayed unmatched. The CDR3 sequence: CASSPPRAGGIGYTF. Here the CDR3 DNA reads TGTGCCAGCTCACCCCCGAGAGCAGGGGGCATTGGCTACACCTTC.

The chain is built from TRBV6-1 and TRBJ1-5; 7 bases agree with TRBD1. J lost 7 bases, V lost 4 bases, and 13 bases had no gene match. In germline, CDR1 is MNHNS, CDR2 SASEGT. CDR3 length equals 16 residues. CDR3 DNA sequence: TGTGCCAGCAGTGCCCCCGGGACAGTTTTTGGGCAGCCCCAGCATTTT. The encoded protein is CASSAPGTVFGQPQHF.

Here the CDR3 DNA reads TGTGCCAGCAGGCTAACTAGCGGGGTATACAATGAGCAGTACTTC. This translates into CASRLTSGVYNEQYF. The rearrangement uses TRBV2 and TRBJ2-5; 10 nucleotides align to TRBD2. The CDR3 is 15 amino acids. V trimming: 6 bases; J trimming: 11 bases; junction bases outside the gene matches: 15. Germline assignment: CDR1 SNHLY and CDR2 FYNNEI.

This chain uses TRBV5-1 with TRBJ2-5, with 12 bases that match TRBD1. In germline, CDR1 is SGHRS, CDR2 YFSETQ. The CDR3 extends over 15 amino acids. V was pared by 3 bases and J by 11 bases, with 11 bases of the junction left unmatched. CDR3 sequence reads: CASSWGQGARNEQYF. DNA of the CDR3: TGCGCCAGCAGCTGGGGACAGGGGGCGCGGAATGAGCAGTACTTC. The variable domain in full, completed from reference TRBV5-1 and TRBJ2-5, reads KAGVTQTPRYLIKTRGQQVTLSCSPISGHRSVSWYQQTPGQGLQFLFEYFSETQRNKGNFPGRFSGRQFSNSRSEMNVSTLELGDSALYLCASSWGQGARNEQYFGPGTRLLVL.

This clonotype has ten or more counts. J is TRBJ2-5 and V is TRBV30, with 11 bases matching TRBD2. The CDR3 is 13 residues long. Germline V lookup: CDR1 GTSNPN, CDR2 SVGIG (reference sequence). V shed 6 bases and J 1 base; nucleotides not matched to a gene: 1. The CDR3 DNA reads as TGTGCCTGTAGCGGGGGGGCCCAAGAGACCCAGTACTTC. As protein: CACSGGAQETQYF.

This clonotype has a handful of counts. The rearrangement links TRBV15 to TRBJ2-3; the D is unclear. The germline V and J ends were trimmed by 8 bases and 4 bases, with 10 bases remaining between them. The length of the CDR3 is 12 residues. Per germline, CDR1 LNHNV and CDR2 YYDKDF (reference sequence). The CDR3, as DNA: TGTGCCACCGGGAATTGGCCAGATACGCAGTATTTT. Residues: CATGNWPDTQYF.

The rearrangement uses TRBV5-1 and TRBJ2-3; D perhaps matches TRBD1 (6 bases). The germline CDR1 and CDR2 sequences are SGHRS and YFSETQ. The CDR3 is 13 amino acids. Trimming left V 4 bases short and J 5 bases short, with 11 bases between. CDR3 region: CASSPQQGDTQYF. The CDR3 DNA reads TGCGCCAGCAGCCCCCAACAGGGAGATACGCAGTATTTT.

The chain couples TRBV10-2 to TRBJ1-2; no firm D call. There are 13 residues in the CDR3. With 3 bases removed from V and 4 bases from J, the gap between germline ends came to 9 bases. Germline assignment: CDR1 WSHSY and CDR2 SAAADI. CDR3 sequence (DNA): TGCGCCAGCAGTGACCGGATGAGCTATGGCTACACCTTC. This translates into CASSDRMSYGYTF.

A remark on this clonotype: Just one base apart from a much larger clone, this may be a read error. The rearrangement uses TRBV5-1 and TRBJ2-1; no reliable D call. TRBJ2-7 matches the DNA end more closely, so the J call is doubtful. Germline V gives CDR1 SGHRS, CDR2 YFSETQ. CDR3 length: 14 residues. The CDR3 spells CASSLDYPYNEQYF. Here the CDR3 DNA reads TGCGCCAGCAGCTTGGACTACCCGTACAATGAGCAGTACTTC.

This clonotype was observed a handful of times. The rearrangement uses TRBV18 and TRBJ2-7, with 9 bases matching TRBD1. From germline, CDR1 is KGHSH and CDR2 LQKENI. Trimming at V came to 6 bases and at J to 0 bases, leaving 3 bases not matched to a gene. There are 14 residues in the CDR3. For the CDR3, the DNA is TGTGCCAGCTCGGACAGGGGATACTCCTACGAGCAGTACTTC. Protein sequence: CASSDRGYSYEQYF.

This clonotype has just a few counts. The V and J genes are TRBV7-9 and TRBJ1-1, with no clear D. V lost 4 bases and J 10 bases, leaving 16 bases between the germline ends. The length of the CDR3 is 13 residues. CDR1 is SEHNR and CDR2 is FQNEAQ in the germline V gene (reference sequence). CDR3 region: CASSSSYSSRAFF. In DNA, the CDR3 is TGTGCCAGCAGCTCGTCGTATTCAAGCAGAGCTTTCTTT.